This T cell receptor beta chain is drawn from a study of T cells in Graves' hyperthyroidism and ophthalmopathy. V gave up 0 bases and J gave up 5 bases, with 11 bases separating them. The CDR3 runs to 14 residues. CDR1 and CDR2 from the germline V gene are SGHKS and YYEKEE (reference sequence). Using RNA transcripts as the source, TCR beta CDR3 regions were amplified. RT-PCR in the first round (using the HTBI primer set) targeted the TCR CDR3. MiXCR, applied by TCRdb to the multiplex PCR reads, yields one record per CDR3 protein. Of a few hundred thousand distinct CDR3 sequences listed, around 13% are singletons. In this sample, this clonotype turned up many times.

Specimen: blood. The chain couples TRBV5-5 to TRBJ2-5; weak D call: TRBD2 (6 bases). This clonotype was sampled from a woman aged 18-30 years with Graves' hyperthyroidism. DNA of the CDR3: TGTGCCAGCAGCTTGGGGCGGGGCCGGGAGACCCAGTACTTC. Its protein is CASSLGRGRETQYF.